Described below is a single T cell receptor (beta chain) sequence and its context. The antigen remains unidentified. The PCR used 60 V beta and 13 J beta primers. The data were produced by immunoSEQ multiplex PCR, yet TCRdb's version contains in-frame clones alone and is incomplete. Of tens of thousands of clones in the sample, around 86% were seen once. The time point was: after dendritic cell vaccination, including at tumor progression/relapse. The data were obtained in a study of glioma-infiltrating T cells after dendritic cell vaccination. Study-wide context: Monocyte-derived dendritic cells, cultured roughly 7 days with IL-4 and GM-CSF, were pulsed with autologous tumor lysate. At biweekly intervals, patients got three intradermal dendritic cell vaccine injections.

The CDR3 contains 17 residues. J gave up 5 bases and V 3 bases, and 8 bases lay outside the gene matches. Germline CDR1 reads SGHTA; CDR2 reads FQGNSA. Study observations and caveats: Higher pretreatment TIL content predicted longer progression-free time and survival.

The sequenced sample was blood, obtained after dendritic cell vaccination. This chain joins TRBV7-2 and TRBJ2-2; 11 bases match TRBD2. The TCR was taken from a human donor with glioblastoma. The DNA of the CDR3 is TGTGCCAGCAGCTTGGTGGGGACTAGCGGCATAACCGGGGAGCTGTTTTTT. It is translated as CASSLVGTSGITGELFF.